The 15 T cell receptor beta chains presented below share a single source sample, sequenced in a study of blood T cell repertoires in COVID-19. TCRdb's copy holds only in-frame clones and misses some; the assay was immunoSEQ multiplex PCR. The sample consists of about 42,000 clones, over 80% of them appearing once. What was sequenced was peripheral blood. The receptor source for this set is a man in his fifties with active COVID-19.

The genes are TRBV5-1 and TRBJ2-1, with 8 bases identical to TRBD2. The V gene end was trimmed by 3 bases and the J gene end by 0 bases; junction bases not matched to a gene: 2. In germline, CDR1 is SGHRS, CDR2 YFSETQ. The CDR3 consists of 15 residues. Here the CDR3 reads CASSSSGSSYNEQFF. CDR3 bases: TGCGCCAGCAGCTCCAGCGGGAGCTCCTACAATGAGCAGTTCTTC. The full variable domain, with the rest looked up from reference TRBV5-1 and TRBJ2-1, is KAGVTQTPRYLIKTRGQQVTLSCSPISGHRSVSWYQQTPGQGLQFLFEYFSETQRNKGNFPGRFSGRQFSNSRSEMNVSTLELGDSALYLCASSSSGSSYNEQFFGPGTRLTVL.

The chain uses TRBV11-2 and TRBJ2-7; possibly TRBD1 for D (5 bases). From germline, CDR1 is SGHAT and CDR2 FQNNGV. The CDR3 is 15 amino acids. V lost 2 bases, J lost 3 bases, and 14 bases lay in between. For the CDR3, the DNA is TGTGCCAGCAGCTTATCCCCCTCCCAGGGCTACGAGCAGTACTTC. This encodes CASSLSPSQGYEQYF.

This chain connects TRBV5-4 to TRBJ1-2; weak D call: TRBD1 (5 bases). Germline values: CDR1 SGHNT, CDR2 YYREEE (reference sequence). Trimming took 0 bases from V and 5 from J, leaving 14 bases between them. The length of the CDR3 is 15 residues. The CDR3 reads CASSLAEGWGYGYTF. The CDR3 nucleotides are TGTGCCAGCAGCTTGGCGGAGGGGTGGGGATATGGCTACACCTTC.

The chain uses TRBV6-5 and TRBJ2-1; D possibly corresponds to TRBD2 (5 bases). The CDR3 sequence is 15 residues long. Germline values: CDR1 MNHEY, CDR2 SVGAGI. Trimming removed 5 bases at V and 9 bases at J, with 20 bases between. DNA of the CDR3: TGTGCCAGCAGTCTCCTTCTAGCAACCTTGAGTGAGCAGTTCTTC. It specifies CASSLLLATLSEQFF.

J is TRBJ2-2 and V is TRBV7-3, with 9 bases matching TRBD2. The germline V gene has CDR1 SGHTA and CDR2 FQGTGA. V lost 5 bases to trimming and J lost 7 bases; unmatched junction nucleotides: 11. The CDR3 extends over 16 amino acids. The CDR3 region is CASSPAGGKGFGELFF. Written as DNA, the CDR3 is TGTGCCAGCAGCCCAGCGGGGGGCAAGGGTTTCGGGGAGCTGTTTTTT.

The J gene is TRBJ1-1, the V gene TRBV19, with 8 bases aligning to TRBD1. The CDR3 has 15 amino acids. Trimming took 5 bases from V and 5 from J; bases not matched to a gene: 10. Germline CDR1 and CDR2: LNHDA and SQIVND (reference sequence). CDR3 in amino acids: CASSPGQGWVTEAFF. The CDR3 DNA reads as TGTGCCAGTAGTCCTGGACAGGGATGGGTTACTGAAGCTTTCTTT.

The V gene is TRBV2, the J gene TRBJ1-5; D is unclear. CDR1 is SNHLY, CDR2 FYNNEI, per germline. V lost 3 bases to trimming and J lost 7 bases, with 10 bases between them. CDR3 length: 13 residues. The CDR3 here is CASSEVFRQPQHF. The CDR3 DNA reads TGTGCCAGCAGTGAGGTTTTTCGGCAGCCCCAGCATTTT. The entire variable domain, with the rest obtained from reference TRBV2 and TRBJ1-5, is as follows: EPEVTQTPSHQVTQMGQEVILRCVPISNHLYFYWYRQILGQKVEFLVSFYNNEISEKSEIFDDQFSVERPDGSNFTLKIRSTKLEDSAMYFCASSEVFRQPQHFGDGTRLSIL.

The rearrangement uses TRBV19 and TRBJ2-1; weak D call: TRBD1 (5 bases). CDR3 length: 15 residues. Looked up from germline, CDR1 is LNHDA and CDR2 is SQIVND (reference sequence). Trimming left V 2 bases short and J 0 bases short, with 8 bases between. For the CDR3, the DNA is TGTGCCAGTAGTATACAGGGAAGCTCCTACAATGAGCAGTTCTTC. It yields the protein CASSIQGSSYNEQFF.

This clone has a handful of counts. The chain carries TRBV7-2 and TRBJ1-2; the match to TRBD1 covers 11 bases. The CDR3 totals 14 residues. The trim removed 4 bases at V and 4 bases at J, leaving 2 bases unmatched. CDR1 and CDR2 (germline): SGHTA, FQGNSA. CDR3: CASSSDRGPYGYTF. For the CDR3, the DNA is TGTGCCAGCAGCTCGGACAGGGGGCCCTATGGCTACACCTTC.

V and J are TRBV6-5 and TRBJ2-7, with D perhaps matching TRBD2 (5 bases). The germline V and J ends were trimmed by 5 bases and 4 bases, with 15 bases remaining between them. CDR1 is MNHEY and CDR2 is SVGAGI in the germline V gene. This CDR3 is built from 14 residues. CDR3 protein: CASSLSQTGYEQYF. In DNA form, the CDR3 reads TGTGCCAGCAGTCTCTCCCAAACGGGGTACGAGCAGTACTTC.

The V gene is TRBV28, the J gene TRBJ1-4, with 9 bases matching TRBD1. Germline CDR1 is MDHEN and CDR2 is SYDVKM. With V trimmed by 4 bases and J by 8 bases, 5 bases remained unmatched. The CDR3 is 14 residues long. CDR3 nucleotide sequence: TGTGCCAGCAGTTCCCGGGACAGGGTCGAAAAACTGTTTTTT. Amino acids: CASSSRDRVEKLFF.

The chain combines TRBV7-3 with TRBJ2-3, with TRBD2 matching 14 bases. The CDR3 length is 18 residues. The V gene end was trimmed by 0 bases and the J gene end by 6 bases; junction bases not matched to a gene: 8. Germline-derived CDR1 and CDR2 are SGHTA and FQGTGA. CDR3 coding DNA: TGTGCCAGCAGCTTAACCGGGACTAGCGGGAGAATTAGCGATACGCAGTATTTT. Its translation: CASSLTGTSGRISDTQYF.

This chain connects TRBV28 to TRBJ1-2; D not certain. Germline lookup yields CDR1 MDHEN and CDR2 SYDVKM. This CDR3 comprises 12 residues. Trimming cost V 4 bases and J 2 bases, with 5 bases left between them. The CDR3 region is CASSYQNYGYTF. The CDR3 nucleotides read TGTGCCAGCAGTTATCAGAACTATGGCTACACCTTC.

This chain joins TRBV5-4 and TRBJ1-6; D is unresolved. CDR3 length equals 15 residues. The V end lost 4 bases, the J end lost 8 bases, and 16 bases lay between the germline ends. Germline values: CDR1 SGHNT, CDR2 YYREEE (reference sequence). The CDR3 DNA reads as TGTGCCAGCAGCGCCACAGACCCCCGGTATTCACCCCTCCACTTT. Translating gives CASSATDPRYSPLHF.

This sequence joins TRBV4-2 and TRBJ2-2, with TRBD1 identical over 8 bases. V was clipped by 6 bases and J by 1 base; unmatched bases: 4. Looked up from germline, CDR1 is LGHNA and CDR2 is YNFKEQ. The length of the CDR3 is 15 residues. The CDR3 DNA follows: TGTGCCAGCAGTCCCGGGACAGGGAACACCGGGGAGCTGTTTTTT. Protein sequence: CASSPGTGNTGELFF.